The present entry profiles one TCR beta chain with its context. Its specificity is not known. Clones were read by immunoSEQ multiplex PCR, and TCRdb kept only the in-frame ones, dropping some. The sample has 170,000 or so clones, 85% to 95% seen once. The data originate from a study of T cell responses to AZD1222 COVID-19 vaccine. Broader study findings: Scientists sampled the repertoires only once the peak T cell response had passed. Most donors were white British and more were female, and clonal diversity was possibly underestimated.

The TCR originated in an adult in good health. The sample in question was peripheral blood, obtained on day 0 of AZD1222 vaccination.

This CDR3 reads CASSLGGASGTQYF. The CDR3 nucleotides are TGTGCCAGCAGCTTAGGGGGAGCCTCCGGGACCCAGTACTTC. The chain combines TRBV7-2 with TRBJ2-5; D is perhaps TRBD2 (5 bases). V shed 1 base and J shed 7 bases, with 13 bases lying between them. Germline V gives CDR1 SGHTA, CDR2 FQGNSA. The CDR3 has 14 amino acids.